This is a list of T cell receptor beta chains from one sample in a study of blood T cell repertoires in COVID-19. TCRdb keeps only in-frame clones here, not all; method: immunoSEQ multiplex PCR. The data show approximately 180,000 clones, with 85% to 90% seen just once and more than 5.5% held by the top ten. Sample: PBMCs or T cells enriched from blood (not recorded which). The source of these receptors is a man between 40 and 49 years old who had recovered from COVID-19. The CDR3 runs from the conserved cysteine through the conserved F or W. The order of the fields is CDR3 DNA, CDR3 protein, V gene, D gene, clone size, J gene. D genes are given only for firm matches. The listing skips clone size in some rows; elsewhere it reads once, few, many or a size class.

TGCGCCAGCAGCCAAGATGGGAGCGCCCTCACTAATTCACCCCTCCACTTT CASSQDGSALTNSPLHF TRBV4-1 . . TRBJ1-6
TGTGCCAGCAGCTTAGAGGTTGGTGGCGCCAGCGGGAATACGCAGTATTTT CASSLEVGGASGNTQYF TRBV7-6 TRBD2 . TRBJ2-3
TGTGCCAGTAGTATTTCGGCAGGGGGCAATCAGCCCCAGCATTTT CASSISAGGNQPQHF TRBV19 . few TRBJ1-5
TGTGCCAGCAGTTTCGGGATTTATAATTCACCCCTCCACTTT CASSFGIYNSPLHF TRBV27 . . TRBJ1-6
TGTGCCACCAGTGATTCTGGGCCCCCCTACGAGCAGTACTTC CATSDSGPPYEQYF TRBV24-1 . once TRBJ2-7
TGCAGCGTTCTAGTCCCAGGAAACACCATATATTTT CSVLVPGNTIYF TRBV29-1 . few TRBJ1-3
TGTGCCAGCAGCAATCCCCAGGGGCAGATTGCTAACTATGGCTACACCTTC CASSNPQGQIANYGYTF TRBV21-1 . . TRBJ1-2
TGTGCCAGCAGAACACAGGGCTTTAGTACTGAAGCTTTCTTT CASRTQGFSTEAFF TRBV11-2 . . TRBJ1-1
TGTGCCTCCAGCGGGAGAGTTTACCAAGAGACCCAGTACTTC CASSGRVYQETQYF TRBV30 TRBD2 . TRBJ2-5
TGTGCCAGCAGTTCCCCGGGACAGGGGCGCAATGAGCAGTTCTTC CASSSPGQGRNEQFF TRBV6-5 TRBD1 . TRBJ2-1
TGTGCCAGCAGCTCTAGACAGTCGATAGCCAAAAACATTCAGTACTTC CASSSRQSIAKNIQYF TRBV7-9 . . TRBJ2-4
TGTGCCAGCAGGGTGATAGCCAGCAACACTGAAGCTTTCTTT CASRVIASNTEAFF TRBV7-9 . . TRBJ1-1
TGTGCCAGCAGAAGGGACAGCCTTCGCTACACCTTC CASRRDSLRYTF TRBV12-3/TRBV12-4 TRBD1 . TRBJ1-2
TGTGCCAGCAGCAGACCCTCGAGACAGGGACTTACATACGAGCAGTACTTC CASSRPSRQGLTYEQYF TRBV5-6 . . TRBJ2-7
TGTGCCAGCAGTTTCTCGGGACAGGGGGCCGCCCTGCAGCCCCAGCATTTT CASSFSGQGAALQPQHF TRBV27 TRBD1 . TRBJ1-5
TGTGCCAGCAAGAGCTATAGCAATCAGCCCCAGCATTTT CASKSYSNQPQHF TRBV2 . . TRBJ1-5
TGCGCCAGCAGCCAGGGCAGATCCTACGAGCAGTACTTC CASSQGRSYEQYF TRBV4-1 . . TRBJ2-7
TGTGCCACCAGTGAACCCAGACAGGGAGTGAATCAGCCCCAGCATTTT CATSEPRQGVNQPQHF TRBV24-1 TRBD1 . TRBJ1-5
TGTGCCAGCAGCTCCCTCAGGGGACCACTGGATGAAGCTTTCTTT CASSSLRGPLDEAFF TRBV11-3 . . TRBJ1-1
TGTGCCAGCAGCCAAGATTGGGGACAGGGGCCGTACAATGAGCAGTTCTTC CASSQDWGQGPYNEQFF TRBV3-1/TRBV3-2 TRBD1 . TRBJ2-1
TGCAGCGTTGAAGATTGGCCCGAAAACATTCAGTACTTC CSVEDWPENIQYF TRBV29-1 . once TRBJ2-4
TGCGCCAGCAGCTTGATGGCAGGGGCCTACACCTTC CASSLMAGAYTF TRBV5-1 . . TRBJ1-2
TGTGCCAGCAGCCACCGACTGGCCTACGAGCAGTACTTC CASSHRLAYEQYF TRBV6-9 . few TRBJ2-7
TGCGCCAGCAGCTTTCGGTCAGGGGAGAACACTGAAGCTTTCTTT CASSFRSGENTEAFF TRBV5-1 . . TRBJ1-1
TGTGCCTCAATCCGGGACAGTAATTCACCCCTCCACTTT CASIRDSNSPLHF TRBV6-5 TRBD1 . TRBJ1-6
TGCGCCAGCAGCCTGTCCGGGACAGGGCACAATGAGCAGTTCTTC CASSLSGTGHNEQFF TRBV5-1 TRBD1 . TRBJ2-1
TGTGCCAGCAGTGAAAGTGGAGCTAACTATGGCTACACCTTC CASSESGANYGYTF TRBV6-4 . . TRBJ1-2
TGTGCCAGCAGCCAGGGACTACAAGAGACCCAGTACTTC CASSQGLQETQYF TRBV3-1/TRBV3-2 TRBD2 . TRBJ2-5
TGTGCCAGCAGCCCCGACGGGGCGGGGCAGCAGTACTTC CASSPDGAGQQYF TRBV11-2 . . TRBJ2-7
TGCGCCAGCAGCTTGTCTAGGCTACCCAATGAGCAGTTCTTC CASSLSRLPNEQFF TRBV5-1 . . TRBJ2-1
TGTGCCAGTAGCCCATACAGGGCTGAAAATCAGCCCCAGCATTTT CASSPYRAENQPQHF TRBV19 . . TRBJ1-5
TGTGCCAGCAGCCCTTCACAGCAAGCTAACTATGGCTACACCTTC CASSPSQQANYGYTF TRBV11-3 . . TRBJ1-2
TGTGCCAGCAGCAAAGACAGGACACCTTTCACCTTC CASSKDRTPFTF TRBV21-1 . . TRBJ1-2
TGTGCCAGCAGCCAAGGCAATCGGGGGAACACCATATATTTCCCCATATATTTT CASSQGNRGNTIYFPIYF TRBV3-1/TRBV3-2 . . TRBJ1-3
TGTGCCAGCAGCTTATACGGGGACACCATATATTTT CASSLYGDTIYF TRBV7-9 . . TRBJ1-3
TGCGCCAGCAGCTTGGCTGTCAGGGGGGAGAGTGGCTACACCTTC CASSLAVRGESGYTF TRBV5-1 TRBD1 . TRBJ1-2
TGTGCCAGTAGTATCAGGGGAAGGGACTATGGCTACACCTTC CASSIRGRDYGYTF TRBV19 . once TRBJ1-2
TGCGCCAGCAGCTTGGCGGCTAGCGGCTCCTACGAGCAGTACTTC CASSLAASGSYEQYF TRBV5-1 TRBD2 few TRBJ2-7
TGTGCCAGCAGTTTACGGGACTTTTCCCCCACAGATACGCAGTATTTT CASSLRDFSPTDTQYF TRBV2 . . TRBJ2-3
TGCGCCAGCAGCCCGACAGGGCGCCCTGAAAAACTGTTTTTT CASSPTGRPEKLFF TRBV5-1 TRBD1 few TRBJ1-4
TGTGCCAGCAGTGACGTAACGATTCGGGAAAACACCGGGGAGCTGTTTTTT CASSDVTIRENTGELFF TRBV25-1 . . TRBJ2-2
TGTGCCAGCAGCTTCCCCCGGGGGATCATGTTCACAGATACGCAGTATTTT CASSFPRGIMFTDTQYF TRBV7-9 . . TRBJ2-3
TGTGCCAGTAGCTCAGACAGGGGGACACCCCTCCACTTT CASSSDRGTPLHF TRBV19 TRBD1 . TRBJ1-6
TGTGCCAGCTCACCTGACCCGCGGGAGCAGTACTTC CASSPDPREQYF TRBV18 . . TRBJ2-7
TGTGCCATCAGTCCTTCCGGGACAGGGGATGGGCCCCAGCATTTT CAISPSGTGDGPQHF TRBV10-3 TRBD1 . TRBJ1-5
TGTGCCAGCAGCTTGGGACAGGGGGATAATTCACCCCTCCACTTT CASSLGQGDNSPLHF TRBV11-3 TRBD1 . TRBJ1-6
TGCGCCAGCAGCCAAGATCTAGAGGGCAGGGGGCGAGGCGACGAGCAGTACTTC CASSQDLEGRGRGDEQYF TRBV4-1 TRBD1 . TRBJ2-7
TGTGCCAGCAGCCAAGACTTCCAGGGGGCGATGTATGGCAATCAGCCCCAGCATTTT CASSQDFQGAMYGNQPQHF TRBV4-2 TRBD1 . TRBJ1-5
TGTGCCAGCTCACCCCCCCCGGAGCCAACTAATGAAAAACTGTTTTTT CASSPPPEPTNEKLFF TRBV18 . . TRBJ1-4
TGCGCCACTTCCACGGGAGGGGTGTTTGAGACCCAGTACTTC CATSTGGVFETQYF TRBV5-1 TRBD2 . TRBJ2-5
TGTGCCAGTAGCCACCGGACAGTCAACTATGGCTACACCTTC CASSHRTVNYGYTF TRBV19 . once TRBJ1-2
TGTGCCAGCAGGGCCCCACAGGGTCCTACGAGGGCTGAAGCTTTCTTT CASRAPQGPTRAEAFF TRBV2 . . TRBJ1-1
TGTGCCATCAGTGTGGACAGGGGGCGCGGAGGCGAGCAGTACTTC CAISVDRGRGGEQYF TRBV10-3 TRBD1 . TRBJ2-7
TGTGCCACCAGCAGAGAGGAGGGGGGGTGGAACACTGAAGCTTTCTTT CATSREEGGWNTEAFF TRBV15 . . TRBJ1-1
TGTGCCAGCAGTTTTAGTCAGAACACTGAAGCTTTCTTT CASSFSQNTEAFF TRBV12-3/TRBV12-4 . . TRBJ1-1
TGTGCCAGCAGCCAACGGTCCATGAACACTGAAGCTTTCTTT CASSQRSMNTEAFF TRBV3-1/TRBV3-2 . . TRBJ1-1